This TCR beta chain originates from a study of blood T cell repertoires in COVID-19. Whole-study context: T cells, B-cell-depleted T cells, or PBMCs supplied cDNA or gDNA.

This clone was seen a handful of times. Germline loops: CDR1 MNHEY, CDR2 SMNVEV (reference sequence). V lost 6 bases and J 1 base, leaving 13 bases between the germline ends. The CDR3 is made up of 14 amino acids. In the original analysis: The authors estimated nucleated cell counts from reference gene primer amplification. This table comes from immunoSEQ multiplex PCR, and its TCRdb copy is limited to in-frame clones, with some not included. Clonal size and the V and J genes are those of that table, whereas D and trimming came from the DNA. The table lists about 250,000 clones, roughly 85% of them singletons, with 4.3% in the top ten.

The sample consisted of PBMCs or T cells enriched from blood (not recorded which). The clonotype originates from a woman aged 25-40 years who had recovered from COVID-19. The rearrangement links TRBV27 to TRBJ2-7, with D possibly being TRBD2 (5 bases). The CDR3 DNA follows: TGTGCCAGCAGGCTCGGAAGGGAGTCCTACGAGCAGTACTTC. Translated: CASRLGRESYEQYF.